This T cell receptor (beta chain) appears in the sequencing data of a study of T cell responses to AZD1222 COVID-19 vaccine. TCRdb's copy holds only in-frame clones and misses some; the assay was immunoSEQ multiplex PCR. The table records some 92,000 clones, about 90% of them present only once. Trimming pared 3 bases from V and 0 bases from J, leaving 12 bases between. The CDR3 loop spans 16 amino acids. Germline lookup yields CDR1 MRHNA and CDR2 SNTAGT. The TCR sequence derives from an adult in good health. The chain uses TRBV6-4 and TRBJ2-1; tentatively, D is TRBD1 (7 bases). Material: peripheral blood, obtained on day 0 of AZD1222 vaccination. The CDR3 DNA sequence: TGTGCCAGCAGTGAGTCAGGGGGGAGCTCCTACAATGAGCAGTTCTTC. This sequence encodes CASSESGGSSYNEQFF.